This entry lists 24 T cell receptor beta chains sequenced from one sample in a study of T cells after yellow fever vaccination. TCRdb reprocessed the 5' RACE reads via MiXCR and lists one record per CDR3 protein. Of roughly 320,000 distinct CDR3 sequences in the sample, about 10% are singletons; the top ten hold 3.3%. This specimen was CD4+ T cells sorted from PBMCs, taken 45 days after the yellow fever booster vaccination. The receptors stem from a man in his late teens or twenties who received the YFV17D yellow fever vaccine.

V is TRBV20-1 and J is TRBJ2-7; D is undetermined. CDR3 length: 13 amino acids. With 1 base removed from V and 0 bases from J, the gap between germline ends came to 7 bases. Germline CDR1 and CDR2: DFQATT and SNEGSKA (reference sequence). The CDR3 sequence is CSARVPGSYEQYF. Written as DNA, the CDR3 is TGCAGTGCTAGAGTGCCGGGCTCCTACGAGCAGTACTTC.

This clonotype occurred a few times. This chain uses TRBV9 with TRBJ1-1, with D perhaps matching TRBD1 (5 bases). Germline V gene lookup returns CDR1 SGDLS and CDR2 YYNGEE. The CDR3 sequence is 13 residues long. V dropped 6 bases and J dropped 3 bases, with 12 bases sitting between them. The CDR3 loop is CASNFRGDTEAFF. DNA of the CDR3: TGTGCCAGCAACTTTAGGGGTGACACTGAAGCTTTCTTT. Based on the CDR3 plus reference TRBV9 and TRBJ1-1, the full variable domain is DSGVTQTPKHLITATGQRVTLRCSPRSGDLSVYWYQQSLDQGLQFLIQYYNGEERAKGNILERFSAQQFPDLHSELNLSSLELGDSALYFCASNFRGDTEAFFGQGTRLTVV.

The J gene is TRBJ1-2, the V gene TRBV29-1; 9 bases align to TRBD1. V was clipped by 3 bases and J by 4 bases; unmatched bases: 15. Germline V CDR1 and CDR2: SQVTM, ANQGSEA. This CDR3 region has 17 residues. The CDR3 is CSVEVTGGQGVSYGYTF. The CDR3 coding sequence is TGCAGCGTTGAGGTGACTGGGGGACAGGGAGTTAGCTATGGCTACACCTTC.

This clonotype was seen a few times. The chain employs TRBV18 and TRBJ1-6; 11 bases map to TRBD1. The ends lost 3 bases at V and 10 bases at J; junction bases unmatched: 8. The CDR3 loop spans 16 amino acids. Germline lookup yields CDR1 KGHSH and CDR2 LQKENI. CDR3 bases: TGTGCCAGCTCACCCCGGACAGGGGGCGTGGAATCACCCCTCCACTTT. Protein product: CASSPRTGGVESPLHF.

This clonotype appeared a few times. Mismatch with germline at one junction end may stem from a read error. V gene TRBV29-1 combines with J gene TRBJ2-5; 8 bases match TRBD2. The CDR3 has 10 residues. Germline CDR1 is SQVTM and CDR2 is ANQGSEA. This CDR3 is CSGVQETQYF. The CDR3 region has the DNA TGTAGCGGGGTTCAAGAGACCCAGTACTTC. Full variable domain (remainder filled in from reference TRBV29-1 and TRBJ2-5): SAVISQKPSRDICQRGTSLTIQCQVDSQVTMMFWYRQQPGQSLTLIATANQGSEATYESGFVIDKFPISRPNLTFSTLTVSNMSPEDSSIYLCSGVQETQYFGPGTRLLVL.

V gene TRBV25-1 combines with J gene TRBJ2-5, with 7 bases aligning to TRBD1. Looked up from germline, CDR1 is MGHDK and CDR2 is SYGVNS. There are 12 residues in the CDR3. V lost 4 bases, J lost 4 bases, and 0 bases stayed unmatched. CDR3 in DNA: TGTGCCAGCAGTGGACAGGGAGAGACCCAGTACTTC. This encodes CASSGQGETQYF.

The CDR3 DNA sequence: TGTGCCAGCAGCCCTACACCGACAGGGGGCCGCGGGCAGTATTTT. Translated: CASSPTPTGGRGQYF. The chain joins TRBV14 to TRBJ2-3, with TRBD1 identical over 10 bases. Germline V CDR1 and CDR2: SGHDN, FVKESK. Germline trimming cut 4 bases from V and 11 bases from J; bases unmatched to any gene: 12. This CDR3 spans 15 amino acids.

There are many counts of this clonotype. The gene calls are TRBV29-1 and TRBJ2-5; possibly TRBD1 or TRBD2 for D (5 bases each). The CDR3 is 10 residues long. Per germline, CDR1 SQVTM and CDR2 ANQGSEA. The V and J ends lost 7 bases and 7 bases respectively, with 10 bases between them. CDR3 DNA: TGCAGCGCGGGGACGGGGACCCAGTACTTC. Translated: CSAGTGTQYF.

This chain uses TRBV20-1 with TRBJ2-3; D may be TRBD2 (7 bases). CDR3 length: 14 residues. Per the germline V gene, CDR1 is DFQATT and CDR2 is SNEGSKA (reference sequence). V dropped 0 bases and J dropped 4 bases, with 11 bases sitting between them. Here the CDR3 DNA reads TGCAGTGCTAGAGATAGGGGGGGCGCAGATACGCAGTATTTT. Translated, it gives CSARDRGGADTQYF.

CDR3 DNA: TGTGCCAGCAGCTCGGACAGGATTAATGAAAAACTGTTTTTT. This translates into CASSSDRINEKLFF. The rearrangement links TRBV11-2 to TRBJ1-4; 7 bases are a match to TRBD1. This CDR3 is 14 amino acids long. Germline CDR1 reads SGHAT; CDR2 reads FQNNGV. Trimming at V came to 4 bases and at J to 4 bases, leaving 3 bases not matched to a gene.

This clonotype was recorded a few times. This chain connects TRBV4-3 to TRBJ1-5; the D gene is possibly TRBD1 (6 bases). The CDR3 loop spans 20 amino acids. Germline V gene sequence: CDR1 LGHNA, CDR2 YSLEER. V dropped 0 bases and J dropped 6 bases, with 27 bases sitting between them. In DNA form, the CDR3 reads TGCGCCAGCAGCCAAGATTCAGGGGCCCCTATAGTTCGAAAAGGTCAGCCCCAGCATTTT. This encodes CASSQDSGAPIVRKGQPQHF.

The chain uses TRBV19 and TRBJ2-7; D may be TRBD1 or TRBD2 (5 bases each). This CDR3 region has 14 residues. Germline CDR1 and CDR2: LNHDA and SQIVND (reference sequence). The V end lost 4 bases, the J end lost 2 bases, and 12 bases lay between the germline ends. CDR3 protein: CASSRGTVPYEQYF. In nucleotides, the CDR3 is TGTGCCAGTAGTAGGGGGACGGTTCCCTACGAGCAGTACTTC.

This clonotype was observed at least ten times. The CDR3 DNA reads as TGTGCCAGTCGGACCCCGACGGCTGGTACTGAAGCTTTCTTT. It encodes CASRTPTAGTEAFF. The rearrangement joins TRBV19 to TRBJ1-1; D unclear. The V and J ends lost 8 bases and 5 bases respectively, with 18 bases between them. CDR1 and CDR2 (germline): LNHDA, SQIVND (reference sequence). The CDR3 spans 14 residues.

The chain uses TRBV10-3 and TRBJ2-6; 9 positions agree with TRBD1. Germline CDR1 and CDR2: ENHRY and SYGVKD. CDR3 length: 17 residues. V was pared by 7 bases and J by 0 bases, with 7 bases of the junction left unmatched. CDR3 nucleotides: TGTGCCATCACCCAGGGGGACAGGGTCTCTGGGGCCAACGTCCTGACTTTC. Amino acid sequence: CAITQGDRVSGANVLTF.

The chain has TRBV28 and TRBJ2-7; the match to TRBD2 covers 8 bases. Germline values: CDR1 MDHEN, CDR2 SYDVKM. The CDR3 length is 14 residues. V shed 8 bases, J shed 2 bases, and the junction held 8 bases outside the gene matches. In DNA form, the CDR3 reads TGTGCCAGCGGAAGCGGGGGAGCAACCTACGAGCAGTACGTC. Amino acids: CASGSGGATYEQYV.

The rearrangement uses TRBV28 and TRBJ2-7; no clear D. This CDR3 has 10 residues. Trimming pared 8 bases from V and 6 bases from J, leaving 8 bases between. Germline CDR1 reads MDHEN; CDR2 reads SYDVKM. The CDR3 DNA reads TGTGCCAGCCTGACGGGCGAGCAGTACGTC. Protein product: CASLTGEQYV.

This sequence joins TRBV5-1 and TRBJ2-3; the D is unclear. CDR1 SGHRS and CDR2 YFSETQ come from the germline V gene. CDR3 size: 15 residues. V was clipped by 0 bases and J by 4 bases, with 12 bases between them. CDR3 region: CASSLGHVGADTQYF. The CDR3 DNA sequence: TGCGCCAGCAGCTTGGGCCATGTGGGCGCAGATACGCAGTATTTT. The whole variable domain, filled in from reference TRBV5-1 and TRBJ2-3, reads KAGVTQTPRYLIKTRGQQVTLSCSPISGHRSVSWYQQTPGQGLQFLFEYFSETQRNKGNFPGRFSGRQFSNSRSEMNVSTLELGDSALYLCASSLGHVGADTQYFGPGTRLTVL.

The table lists this clonotype with many counts. DNA for the CDR3: TGTGCCAACCAAGCGGGGCTGGGAAATGAGCAGTTCTTC. This gives the protein CANQAGLGNEQFF. The chain employs TRBV12-3 or TRBV12-4 and TRBJ2-1; 7 bases line up with TRBD2. Trimming cost V 10 bases and J 7 bases; bases outside gene matches: 10. This CDR3 contains 13 residues.

This chain links TRBV7-3 with TRBJ1-1, with D tentatively TRBD1 (5 bases). The CDR3 covers 14 residues. V lost 9 bases and J lost 1, with 15 bases in between. CDR1 SGHTA and CDR2 FQGTGA come from the germline V gene. CDR3 region: CASAAGQSNTEAFF. The CDR3 DNA is TGTGCCAGTGCCGCAGGGCAGTCGAACACTGAAGCTTTCTTT.

This clonotype has a single count. The V gene is TRBV2, the J gene TRBJ2-5; perhaps TRBD2 as D (5 bases). The CDR3 runs to 14 residues. Germline V gene data show CDR1 as SNHLY and CDR2 as FYNNEI. The V end lost 6 bases, the J end lost 2 bases, and 13 bases lay between the germline ends. Here the CDR3 DNA reads TGTGCCAGCAGCCTAGGACTGGTTCAAGAGACCCAGTACTTC. This codes for CASSLGLVQETQYF.

This clonotype was detected a few times. The rearrangement links TRBV30 to TRBJ2-5; weak D call: TRBD2 (6 bases). CDR3 size: 15 residues. CDR1 GTSNPN and CDR2 SVGIG come from the germline V gene (reference sequence). The ends were cut back, 0 bases at V and 2 bases at J, with 13 bases in the middle. The CDR3 spells CAWSVRGRGQETQYF. DNA of the CDR3: TGTGCCTGGAGTGTACGAGGGCGGGGTCAAGAGACCCAGTACTTC.

This clonotype was seen ten or more times. J is TRBJ1-4 and V is TRBV12-3 or TRBV12-4; D remains unclear. The V and J ends lost 7 bases and 0 bases respectively, with 15 bases between them. The CDR3 contains 16 residues. For the CDR3, the DNA is TGTGCCAGCAAAAAAAGGGCGGGCCCAACTAATGAAAAACTGTTTTTT. Translation gives CASKKRAGPTNEKLFF.

J is TRBJ1-1 and V is TRBV11-2, with D perhaps matching TRBD1 (6 bases). The germline V gene encodes CDR1 SGHAT and CDR2 FQNNGV. Trimming removed 1 base from V and 0 bases from J, with 9 bases in between. The length of the CDR3 is 15 residues. The CDR3 here is CASSLGRTVNTEAFF. The CDR3 DNA reads TGTGCCAGCAGCTTAGGTCGGACAGTGAACACTGAAGCTTTCTTT.

This rearrangement joins TRBV2 to TRBJ2-5; 7 positions match TRBD2. With 5 bases clipped from V and 5 bases from J, the junction kept 11 bases outside the gene matches. Germline lookup yields CDR1 SNHLY and CDR2 FYNNEI. CDR3 size: 15 residues. Here the CDR3 reads CASSLSGPAGETQYF. CDR3 DNA: TGTGCCAGCAGTCTTAGCGGGCCAGCGGGGGAGACCCAGTACTTC.